The 8 T cell receptor beta chains below come from one sample, sequenced in a study of breast tumors, draining lymph nodes, adjacent tissues. MiXCR, run by TCRdb on the multiplex PCR reads, gives a single entry per CDR3 protein. The sample consists of about 35,000 distinct CDR3 sequences, 35% to 40% of them appearing once. The sequenced sample was breast tumor tissue. The receptors derive from a female donor with breast cancer. Some clones in this sample may be carry-over from other donors' samples.

This clonotype was detected ten times or more. The gene calls are TRBV11-2 and TRBJ2-2; 10 bases match TRBD2. The CDR3 loop spans 16 amino acids. Germline V gives CDR1 SGHAT, CDR2 FQNNGV. V was pared by 6 bases and J by 1 base, with 5 bases of the junction left unmatched. CDR3 DNA: TGTGCCAGCAGGGCTCTAGCGGGAGTGAACACCGGGGAGCTGTTTTTT. The encoded protein is CASRALAGVNTGELFF.

The sample holds many counts of this clonotype. The chain combines TRBV4-1 with TRBJ2-2, with 9 bases identical to TRBD2. Germline CDR1 reads MGHRA; CDR2 reads YSYEKL. The length of the CDR3 is 16 residues. V lost 2 bases, J lost 7 bases, and 8 bases stayed unmatched. This CDR3 is CASSQRREGHGGELFF. CDR3 sequence (DNA): TGCGCCAGCAGCCAACGGCGGGAGGGCCATGGCGGGGAGCTGTTTTTT.

This clonotype has ten or more counts. This chain connects TRBV9 to TRBJ2-1, with 9 positions matching TRBD1. This CDR3 region has 15 residues. Losses at the gene ends were 3 bases for V and 4 bases for J; bases not matched to a gene: 5. Germline CDR1 SGDLS, CDR2 YYNGEE. CDR3 in amino acids: CASSAGTGIYNEQFF. CDR3 bases: TGTGCCAGCAGCGCCGGGACAGGGATATACAATGAGCAGTTCTTC.

As to this clonotype: Sequence at one end of the junction differs from germline and may be a read error. The chain recombines TRBV11-3 with TRBJ2-7, with D perhaps assigned TRBD1 or TRBD2 (6 bases each). There are 13 residues in the CDR3. Germline V CDR1 and CDR2: SGHNT, YENEEA. The CDR3 reads CASSSGQSGELYF. The CDR3 DNA is TGTGCCAGCAGCTCCGGACAGTCGGGAGAGCTGTACTTC.

The chain recombines TRBV11-2 with TRBJ2-1; 9 bases agree with TRBD1. The CDR3 length is 15 residues. After removal of 3 bases from V and 9 bases from J, the junction contained 9 bases not matched to a gene. CDR1 and CDR2 (germline): SGHAT, FQNNGV. Written as DNA, the CDR3 is TGTGCCAGCAGCTTTGCCGGGACAGGGAGGTCTGAGCAGTTCTTC. Protein product: CASSFAGTGRSEQFF. Based on the CDR3 plus reference TRBV11-2 and TRBJ2-1, the full variable domain is EAGVAQSPRYKIIEKRQSVAFWCNPISGHATLYWYQQILGQGPKLLIQFQNNGVVDDSQLPKDRFSAERLKGVDSTLKIQPAKLEDSAVYLCASSFAGTGRSEQFFGPGTRLTVL.

V is TRBV7-8 and J is TRBJ1-5; D is uncertain. This CDR3 is built from 13 residues. V gave up 5 bases and J gave up 4 bases, with 9 bases separating them. The germline CDR1 and CDR2 sequences are SGHVS and FQNEAQ. The CDR3 nucleotides are TGTGCCAGCAGCCCCGGGGAGAATCAGCCCCAGCATTTT. Amino acids: CASSPGENQPQHF.

This sequence joins TRBV30 and TRBJ1-2, with a tentative D call TRBD1 (6 bases). CDR1 GTSNPN and CDR2 SVGIG come from the germline V gene (reference sequence). Trimming shortened V by 0 bases and J by 4 bases, and 12 bases separated the two germline ends. CDR3 length: 14 amino acids. The CDR3 DNA sequence: TGTGCCTGGAGTGTCCAGAGGGGGATCTATGGCTACACCTTC. It specifies CAWSVQRGIYGYTF.

This clonotype was recorded at least ten times. The chain uses TRBV20-1 and TRBJ1-6; 8 bases line up with TRBD1. V shed 0 bases, J shed 10 bases, and the junction held 5 bases outside the gene matches. The germline gives CDR1 DFQATT, CDR2 SNEGSKA (reference sequence). The CDR3 totals 14 residues. The CDR3 DNA reads TGCAGTGCTAGAGAGACAGGGGCTAGGTCACCCCTCCACTTT. Residues: CSARETGARSPLHF.